The sample holds a few counts of the clone carrying this T cell receptor (beta chain). This specimen belongs to a study of blood T cell repertoires in COVID-19. The overall study: T cells, B-cell-depleted T cells, or PBMCs supplied cDNA or gDNA.

Authors' processing steps: Using reference gene primer amplification, nucleated cell counts were estimated. The protocol was immunoSEQ multiplex PCR, while the TCRdb copy is restricted to in-frame clones and leaves out a portion. V, J and clone size derive from that table, while D and trimming were established from the DNA sequence. The repertoire includes 150,000 to 200,000 clones, 80% of them detected once, and approximately 6% sits in the top ten. Germline lookup yields CDR1 SGHDT and CDR2 YYEEEE. Trimming cost V 0 bases and J 8 bases, with 17 bases left between them. The length of the CDR3 is 15 residues. Those enrolled, adults aged about 18 to 89 years, came from about two dozen US areas.

The origin of this receptor is a man between 35 and 55 years old who had recovered from COVID-19. This rearrangement joins TRBV5-6 to TRBJ2-5; possibly TRBD2 for D (5 bases). The sequencing input was PBMCs or T cells enriched from blood (not recorded which). CDR3 in amino acids: CASSLGQRSRGTQYF. For the CDR3, the DNA is TGTGCCAGCAGCTTGGGGCAACGCTCCCGGGGAACCCAGTACTTC.